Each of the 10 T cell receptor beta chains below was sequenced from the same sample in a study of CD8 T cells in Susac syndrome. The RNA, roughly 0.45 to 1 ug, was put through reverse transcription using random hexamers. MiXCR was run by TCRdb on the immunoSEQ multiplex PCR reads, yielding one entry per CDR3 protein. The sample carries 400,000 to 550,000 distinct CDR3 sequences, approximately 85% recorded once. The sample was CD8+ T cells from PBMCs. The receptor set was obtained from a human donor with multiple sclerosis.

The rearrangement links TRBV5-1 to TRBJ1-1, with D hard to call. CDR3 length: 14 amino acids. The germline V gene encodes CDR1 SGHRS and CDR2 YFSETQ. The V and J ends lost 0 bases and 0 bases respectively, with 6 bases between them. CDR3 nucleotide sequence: TGCGCCAGCAGCTTGGGGGAGCTGAACACTGAAGCTTTCTTT. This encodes CASSLGELNTEAFF.

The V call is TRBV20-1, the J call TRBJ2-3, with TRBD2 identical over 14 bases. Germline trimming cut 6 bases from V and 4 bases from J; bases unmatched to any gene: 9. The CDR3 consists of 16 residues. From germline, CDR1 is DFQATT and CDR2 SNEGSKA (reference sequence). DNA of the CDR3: TGCAGTGCCAAAATGGGACTAGCGGGAGTTGCAGATACGCAGTATTTT. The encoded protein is CSAKMGLAGVADTQYF.

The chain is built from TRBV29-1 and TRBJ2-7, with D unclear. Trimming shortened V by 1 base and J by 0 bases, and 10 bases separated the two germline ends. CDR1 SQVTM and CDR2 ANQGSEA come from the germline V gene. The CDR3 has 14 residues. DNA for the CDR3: TGCAGCGTTGAAGCAGAGATGGCCTCCTACGAGCAGTACTTC. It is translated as CSVEAEMASYEQYF.

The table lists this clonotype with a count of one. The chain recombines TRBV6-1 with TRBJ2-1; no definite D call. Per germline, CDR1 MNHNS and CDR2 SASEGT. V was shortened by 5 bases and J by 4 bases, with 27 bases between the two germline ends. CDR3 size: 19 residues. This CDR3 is CASSPFTGSQDSLYNEQFF. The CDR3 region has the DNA TGTGCCAGCAGTCCTTTTACCGGGTCTCAAGACTCTCTATACAATGAGCAGTTCTTC.

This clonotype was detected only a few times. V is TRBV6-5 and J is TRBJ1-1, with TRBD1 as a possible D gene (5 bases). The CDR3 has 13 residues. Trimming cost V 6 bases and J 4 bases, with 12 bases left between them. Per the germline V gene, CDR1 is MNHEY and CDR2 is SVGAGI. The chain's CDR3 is CASSRLGGTEAFF. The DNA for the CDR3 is TGTGCCAGCAGCCGCCTCGGGGGCACTGAAGCTTTCTTT.

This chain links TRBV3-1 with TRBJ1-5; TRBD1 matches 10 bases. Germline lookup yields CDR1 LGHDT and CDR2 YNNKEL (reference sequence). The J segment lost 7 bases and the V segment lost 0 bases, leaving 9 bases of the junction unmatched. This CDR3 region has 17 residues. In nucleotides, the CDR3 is TGTGCCAGCAGCCAAGACATTCCGCCGGGACAGGGGCAGCCCCAGCATTTT. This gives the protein CASSQDIPPGQGQPQHF.

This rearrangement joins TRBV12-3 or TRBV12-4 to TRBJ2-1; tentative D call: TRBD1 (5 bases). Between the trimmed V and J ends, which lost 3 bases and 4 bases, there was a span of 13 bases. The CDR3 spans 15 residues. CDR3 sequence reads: CASSFVPGAYNEQFF. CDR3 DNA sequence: TGTGCCAGCAGTTTCGTGCCTGGGGCTTACAATGAGCAGTTCTTC.

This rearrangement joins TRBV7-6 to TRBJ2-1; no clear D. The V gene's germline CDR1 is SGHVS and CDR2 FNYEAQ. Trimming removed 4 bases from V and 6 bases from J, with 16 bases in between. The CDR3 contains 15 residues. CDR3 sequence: CASSSPSDSPNEQFF. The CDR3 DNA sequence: TGTGCCAGCAGCTCCCCTTCTGACTCTCCCAATGAGCAGTTCTTC.

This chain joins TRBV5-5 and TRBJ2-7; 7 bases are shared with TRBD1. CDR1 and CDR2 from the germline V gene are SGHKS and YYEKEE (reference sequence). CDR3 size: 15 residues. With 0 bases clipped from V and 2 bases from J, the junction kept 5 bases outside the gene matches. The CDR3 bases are TGTGCCAGCAGCTTGGATTCGGGACAGCCCTACGAGCAGTACTTC. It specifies CASSLDSGQPYEQYF.

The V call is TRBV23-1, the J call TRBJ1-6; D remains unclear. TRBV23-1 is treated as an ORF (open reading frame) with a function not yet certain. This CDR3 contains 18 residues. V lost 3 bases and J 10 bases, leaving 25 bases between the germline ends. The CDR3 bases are TGCGCCAGCAGTCACTGGGCGCTCACCCCGTTCCGACTGTCACCCCTCCACTTT. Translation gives CASSHWALTPFRLSPLHF.